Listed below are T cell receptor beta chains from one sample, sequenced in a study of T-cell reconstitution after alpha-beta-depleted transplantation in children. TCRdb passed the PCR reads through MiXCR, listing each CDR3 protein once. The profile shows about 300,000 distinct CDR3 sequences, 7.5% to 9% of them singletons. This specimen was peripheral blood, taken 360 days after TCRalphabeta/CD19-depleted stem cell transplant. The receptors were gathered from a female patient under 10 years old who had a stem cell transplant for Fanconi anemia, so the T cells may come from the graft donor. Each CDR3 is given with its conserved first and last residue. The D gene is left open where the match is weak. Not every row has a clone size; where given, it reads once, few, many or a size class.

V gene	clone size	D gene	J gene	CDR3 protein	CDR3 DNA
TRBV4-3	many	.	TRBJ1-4	CASSLGRATNEKLFF	TGCGCCAGCAGCCTCGGACGGGCAACTAATGAAAAACTGTTTTTT
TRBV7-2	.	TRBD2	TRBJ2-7	CASSLASGTIWEQYF	TGTGCCAGCAGCTTAGCTAGCGGGACTATTTGGGAGCAGTACTTC
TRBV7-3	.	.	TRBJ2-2	CASSLRLSCTGELFF	TGTGCCAGCAGCTTGAGACTATCCTGCACCGGGGAGCTGTTTTTT
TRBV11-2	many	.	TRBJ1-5	CASSLVVNQPQHF	TGTGCCAGCAGCTTAGTTGTCAATCAGCCCCAGCATTTT
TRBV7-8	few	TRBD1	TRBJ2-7	CASTDYGVLGQSYEQYF	TGTGCCAGCACCGATTATGGAGTACTGGGACAGTCATACGAGCAGTACTTC
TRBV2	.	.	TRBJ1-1	CASSVGWRGSTEAFF	TGTGCCAGCAGTGTCGGGTGGCGGGGGAGCACTGAAGCTTTCTTT
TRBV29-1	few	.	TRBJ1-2	CSVYREVYGYTF	TGCAGCGTCTACAGGGAGGTCTATGGCTACACCTTC
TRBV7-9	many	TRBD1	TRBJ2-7	CASSWDSSYEQYF	TGTGCCAGCAGCTGGGACAGCTCCTACGAGCAGTACTTC
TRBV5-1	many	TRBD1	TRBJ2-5	CASSFQGAQETQYF	TGCGCCAGCAGCTTCCAGGGGGCACAAGAGACCCAGTACTTC
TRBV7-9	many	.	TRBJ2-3	CASSLVAGPDTQYF	TGTGCCAGCAGCTTAGTGGCAGGGCCAGATACGCAGTATTTT
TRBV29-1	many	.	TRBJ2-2	CSVEAGYTGELFF	TGCAGCGTTGAAGCGGGGTACACCGGGGAGCTGTTTTTT
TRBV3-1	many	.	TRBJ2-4	CASSQDPGARAKNIQYF	TGTGCCAGCAGCCAAGATCCCGGGGCCCGGGCCAAAAACATTCAGTACTTC
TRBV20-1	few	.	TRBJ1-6	CSGKGVTYNSPLHF	TGCAGTGGAAAGGGGGTGACCTATAATTCACCCCTCCACTTT
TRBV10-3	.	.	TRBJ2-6	CAISGQPPGANVLTF	TGTGCCATCAGCGGACAGCCCCCTGGGGCCAACGTCCTGACTTTC
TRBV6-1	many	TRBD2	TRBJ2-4	CASSEPGLASAKNIQYF	TGTGCCAGCAGTGAACCGGGACTAGCGTCGGCCAAAAACATTCAGTACTTC